This entry lists 16 T cell receptor beta chains sequenced from one sample in a study of blood T cells in healthy people across ages (dated by TCRdb to between 2015 and 2017). Library preparation employed 5' RACE. Instrument on record: Illumina HiSeq 2500. A second PCR of roughly 7 to 12 cycles was run with a J-beta primer mix and a sample-barcoded 5' primer. TCRdb handled the public reads itself, with Q25 trimming in fastp and clone calling in MiXCR, and kept productive beta chains. Rows with a matching CDR3 protein are joined into one entry that keeps the most common DNA and genes. Within this sample are some 760,000 distinct CDR3 sequences, with around 25% of them counted one time only. The ten largest account for around 9.2% of the sample. These records were also assigned to another study, of T cells of mothers and their children.

Sequenced sample: blood. The receptors here all came from a boy between 10 and 17 years old in good health.

In DNA, the CDR3 is TGCGCCAGCAGCTCCGGGACAGGGTCCGGAAACACCATATATTTT. It specifies CASSSGTGSGNTIYF. V gene TRBV5-1 combines with J gene TRBJ1-3; 9 bases are a match to TRBD1. CDR3 size: 15 residues. Germline V gene sequence: CDR1 SGHRS, CDR2 YFSETQ. J lost 4 bases, V lost 3 bases, and 5 bases had no gene match. The full variable domain, in which reference TRBV5-1 and TRBJ1-3 provide the parts outside the CDR3, is KAGVTQTPRYLIKTRGQQVTLSCSPISGHRSVSWYQQTPGQGLQFLFEYFSETQRNKGNFPGRFSGRQFSNSRSEMNVSTLELGDSALYLCASSSGTGSGNTIYFGEGSWLTVV.

The V call is TRBV5-1, the J call TRBJ2-1; 7 bases agree with TRBD2. This CDR3 is built from 17 residues. In germline, CDR1 is SGHRS, CDR2 YFSETQ. J was trimmed by 8 bases and V by 1 base; bases with no gene match: 15. The CDR3 spells CASSLLGELAAGDEQFF. As DNA, the CDR3 is TGCGCCAGCAGCTTGTTAGGGGAGCTAGCGGCGGGGGATGAGCAGTTCTTC.

The chain carries TRBV7-9 and TRBJ2-2; 9 bases align to TRBD2. Germline CDR1 SEHNR, CDR2 FQNEAQ (reference sequence). This CDR3 has 19 residues. The V segment lost 5 bases and the J segment 2 bases; nucleotides outside the gene matches: 15. This chain's CDR3 is CASSLVKKTSGTNTGELFF. In DNA, the CDR3 is TGTGCCAGCAGCCTCGTAAAGAAGACTAGCGGAACCAACACCGGGGAGCTGTTTTTT.

V and J are TRBV20-1 and TRBJ2-1, with no clear D. V lost 3 bases and J 8 bases, leaving 8 bases between the germline ends. Germline lookup yields CDR1 DFQATT and CDR2 SNEGSKA (reference sequence). The CDR3 loop spans 11 amino acids. CDR3: CSASEVDEQFF. CDR3 nucleotide sequence: TGCAGTGCTAGTGAGGTCGATGAGCAGTTCTTC.

This clonotype came up a few times. V usage is TRBV29-1 and J usage is TRBJ2-1; no definite D call. There are 14 residues in the CDR3. V was shortened by 4 bases and J by 0 bases, with 10 bases between the two germline ends. Germline V gene sequence: CDR1 SQVTM, CDR2 ANQGSEA. The CDR3 is CSVVVTISYNEQFF. The CDR3 DNA reads TGCAGCGTTGTTGTTACCATCTCCTACAATGAGCAGTTCTTC.

This chain uses TRBV14 with TRBJ1-2; the match to TRBD1 covers 7 bases. The germline V gene has CDR1 SGHDN and CDR2 FVKESK. After removal of 4 bases from V and 6 bases from J, the junction contained 14 bases not matched to a gene. The CDR3 contains 16 residues. DNA for the CDR3: TGTGCCAGCAGCCCAGCCGGGACAGTTAGAAGCCATGGCTACACCTTC. Translation gives CASSPAGTVRSHGYTF.

The V call is TRBV9, the J call TRBJ2-1, with 7 bases fitting TRBD2. Germline V gene lookup returns CDR1 SGDLS and CDR2 YYNGEE. This CDR3 has 14 residues. Trimming removed 6 bases from V and 3 bases from J; junction bases left unmatched: 6. The CDR3 is CASTRAGSYNEQFF. In DNA, the CDR3 is TGTGCCAGCACCCGAGCGGGAAGCTACAATGAGCAGTTCTTC. Complete variable domain (other parts from reference TRBV9 and TRBJ2-1): DSGVTQTPKHLITATGQRVTLRCSPRSGDLSVYWYQQSLDQGLQFLIQYYNGEERAKGNILERFSAQQFPDLHSELNLSSLELGDSALYFCASTRAGSYNEQFFGPGTRLTVL.

The sample holds a few counts of this clonotype. The chain combines TRBV27 with TRBJ2-5, with 9 bases lining up with TRBD2. This CDR3 has 15 amino acids. V lost 1 base and J lost 5; bases outside the gene matches: 5. The germline gives CDR1 MNHEY, CDR2 SMNVEV (reference sequence). The CDR3 DNA reads as TGTGCCAGCAGTTTATTCCCAGCGGGAGGTGAGACCCAGTACTTC. Encoded protein: CASSLFPAGGETQYF.

The V and J genes are TRBV19 and TRBJ2-5; tentative D call: TRBD1 (6 bases). This CDR3 is 15 amino acids long. CDR1 LNHDA and CDR2 SQIVND come from the germline V gene (reference sequence). Trimming shortened V by 10 bases and J by 11 bases, and 29 bases separated the two germline ends. In nucleotides, the CDR3 is TGTGCCACTACGAAGGGCGACAGGTCACCAGGGGAGCAGTACTTC. Its translation is CATTKGDRSPGEQYF.

The rearrangement uses TRBV6-4 and TRBJ1-6; D is possibly TRBD1 (6 bases). V was trimmed by 9 bases and J by 8 bases, leaving 8 bases between them. CDR1 and CDR2 (germline): MRHNA, SNTAGT. The CDR3 is 11 residues long. CDR3 DNA: TGTGCCAGGCCAGGGGATTCACCCCTCCACTTT. Protein sequence: CARPGDSPLHF.

This clonotype was observed a handful of times. The chain is built from TRBV29-1 and TRBJ2-1, with 8 bases aligning to TRBD1. Germline CDR1 reads SQVTM; CDR2 reads ANQGSEA. After removal of 6 bases from V and 4 bases from J, the junction contained 5 bases not matched to a gene. This CDR3 region has 13 residues. Here the CDR3 DNA reads TGCAGCGTCCAGGGGGCGCGTTACAATGAGCAGTTCTTC. Its protein product is CSVQGARYNEQFF.

This clonotype was seen a few times. The DNA for the CDR3 is TGTGCCAGCAGTTACTCCAAAGGAGCGGGGGTATCCAATGAGCAGTTCTTC. This sequence encodes CASSYSKGAGVSNEQFF. J is TRBJ2-1 and V is TRBV6-5; 8 nucleotides line up with TRBD2. V shed 0 bases and J 6 bases; nucleotides not matched to a gene: 10. Per the germline V gene, CDR1 is MNHEY and CDR2 is SVGAGI. The CDR3 totals 17 residues.

This chain connects TRBV20-1 to TRBJ2-5; a weak D match, TRBD2 (6 bases). With 0 bases removed from V and 5 bases from J, the gap between germline ends came to 13 bases. From germline, CDR1 is DFQATT and CDR2 SNEGSKA (reference sequence). This CDR3 is 14 amino acids long. CDR3 DNA sequence: TGCAGTGCTAGAGATCGGGAGAGCGGCGAGACCCAGTACTTC. It yields the protein CSARDRESGETQYF.

Concerning this clonotype itself: Mismatch with germline at one junction end may stem from a read error. The chain's CDR3 is CSVGGLYTGELSF. The CDR3 DNA is TGCAGCGTTGGGGGGCTCTACACCGGGGAGCTGTCTTTT. The chain links TRBV29-1 to TRBJ2-2, with TRBD1 as a possible D gene (6 bases). Germline V gene lookup returns CDR1 SQVTM and CDR2 ANQGSEA. CDR3 size: 13 residues.

This clonotype was recorded only once. V is TRBV15 and J is TRBJ1-4; D unclear. CDR3 length: 13 residues. V was clipped by 4 bases and J by 8 bases, with 11 bases between them. Germline lookup yields CDR1 LNHNV and CDR2 YYDKDF (reference sequence). Here the CDR3 DNA reads TGTGCCACCAGCATTCGACCCAGGGAAAAACTGTTTTTT. This translates into CATSIRPREKLFF.

The chain couples TRBV28 to TRBJ2-6, with TRBD1 matching 7 bases. CDR1 is MDHEN, CDR2 SYDVKM, per germline. With 5 bases clipped from V and 1 base from J, the junction kept 14 bases outside the gene matches. The CDR3 loop spans 19 amino acids. Written as DNA, the CDR3 is TGTGCCAGCAGTACCACCGCCGGGACAGTTCCGTCTGGGGCCAACGTCCTGACTTTC. This gives the protein CASSTTAGTVPSGANVLTF.